The following is a TCR beta chain sequence with its context. No antigen is known for it. Sorted-subset replicate PCRs used approximately 190 ng of genomic DNA. This amount corresponded to tens of thousands of T cell genomes. Profiled with immunoSEQ multiplex PCR; TCRdb holds only in-frame clones, not every one. The sample comprises fewer than 400,000 clones, under 80% of which are singletons, and approximately 10% rests with the top ten. The data were taken from a study of shared clonotypes between healthy human individuals. Study-wide findings and caveats: Deeper or shallower sequencing was expected to change how clonotypes are shared among donors.

Each sample came from a Caucasian adult donor living in Nashville, Tennessee. Material for sequencing was memory CD4+ T cells sorted from blood. Subset meaning: CD45RA-negative fraction. The TCR was taken from a man aged 25 to 40 in good health.

CDR3 bases: TGCAGTGCTACTGGTACCTACGAGCAGTACTTC. Protein sequence: CSATGTYEQYF. The chain is built from TRBV20-1 and TRBJ2-7, with D hard to call. Trimming left V 4 bases short and J 2 bases short, with 6 bases between. Germline V gene data show CDR1 as DFQATT and CDR2 as SNEGSKA (reference sequence). This CDR3 is built from 11 residues.